The 14 T cell receptor beta chains below were found in one sample sequenced in a study of cytomegalovirus exposure and HLA in healthy donors. The PCR was carried out with 60 Vbeta primers and 13 Jbeta primers. Clones were read by immunoSEQ multiplex PCR, and TCRdb kept only the in-frame ones, dropping some. The table shows around 200,000 clones, with 82% occurring only once. Sample: PBMCs. All receptors come from a woman aged 35 to 49 in good health and CMV-seronegative.

The gene calls are TRBV19 and TRBJ1-2, with 8 bases matching TRBD1. CDR3 length equals 18 residues. V was pared by 6 bases and J by 4 bases, with 19 bases of the junction left unmatched. Germline CDR1 reads LNHDA; CDR2 reads SQIVND (reference sequence). As DNA, the CDR3 is TGTGCCAGTAGCAATCCCGGGGGGCCAGGGGGCGCGGGCTATGGCTACACCTTC. Its protein is CASSNPGGPGGAGYGYTF.

The J gene is TRBJ1-1, the V gene TRBV5-1, with unresolved D. Deletions cut 0 bases from V and 7 bases from J, with 7 bases between. The CDR3 consists of 12 residues. The V gene's germline CDR1 is SGHRS and CDR2 YFSETQ. CDR3 DNA: TGCGCCAGCAGCTTGGGCGAGGGTGAAGCTTTCTTT. Translation gives CASSLGEGEAFF.

As concerns this clone: At one of its ends the junction is not consistent with the germline gene, which may arise from a read error. The rearrangement links TRBV4-1 to TRBJ2-7; 8 bases line up with TRBD2. Germline CDR1 MGHRA, CDR2 YSYEKL. CDR3 length equals 14 residues. The CDR3 sequence: CASSQDVALAGLNF. The CDR3 DNA reads TGCGCCAGCAGCCAAGACGTCGCCCTAGCGGGCCTAAACTTC.

The genes are TRBV30 and TRBJ1-2; D remains unclear. The CDR3 consists of 14 residues. V was cut by 4 bases and J by 6 bases, with 18 bases left in between. CDR1 is GTSNPN, CDR2 SVGIG, per germline (reference sequence). For the CDR3, the DNA is TGTGCCTGGACTAAAAGATTTGTCCGAAATGGCTACACCTTC. Translating it yields CAWTKRFVRNGYTF.

This clone was recorded only once. The J gene is TRBJ2-7, the V gene TRBV18; a possible D gene is TRBD2 (6 bases). The CDR3 has 16 amino acids. The ends were cut back, 4 bases at V and 2 bases at J, with 18 bases in the middle. CDR1 and CDR2 from the germline V gene are KGHSH and LQKENI. CDR3 nucleotides: TGTGCCAGCTCACTCCGATCCGCTAGCGCAGCCTACGAGCAGTACTTC. Residues: CASSLRSASAAYEQYF.

The chain couples TRBV7-6 to TRBJ2-5, with a weak D call TRBD2 (5 bases). V gave up 8 bases and J gave up 2 bases, with 12 bases separating them. The CDR3 sequence is 13 residues long. From germline, CDR1 is SGHVS and CDR2 FNYEAQ. CDR3 sequence (DNA): TGTGCCAGCGGCACTACTAGGCAAGAGACCCAGTACTTC. Translated, it gives CASGTTRQETQYF.

The J gene is TRBJ1-2, the V gene TRBV7-2; D remains unclear. Trimming removed 3 bases at V and 1 base at J, with 3 bases between. The CDR3 loop spans 12 amino acids. The germline V gene encodes CDR1 SGHTA and CDR2 FQGNSA. The CDR3, as DNA: TGTGCCAGCAGCTTTCGTAACTATGGCTACACCTTC. Translated: CASSFRNYGYTF.

V and J are TRBV7-6 and TRBJ2-6; TRBD1 might be the D (6 bases). The V gene's germline CDR1 is SGHVS and CDR2 FNYEAQ. V was trimmed by 4 bases and J by 0 bases, leaving 10 bases between them. The CDR3 runs to 16 residues. The CDR3 loop reads CASSSRGGSGANVLTF. The CDR3 DNA reads as TGTGCCAGCAGCTCGAGAGGGGGCTCTGGGGCCAACGTCCTGACTTTC.

This clone was observed once. CDR3 sequence reads: CSVELLGDTASGANVLTF. CDR3 DNA sequence: TGCAGCGTTGAACTACTGGGGGACACCGCCTCTGGGGCCAACGTCCTGACTTTC. The rearrangement links TRBV29-1 to TRBJ2-6, with TRBD1 as a possible D gene (6 bases). Germline CDR1 SQVTM, CDR2 ANQGSEA. The CDR3 contains 18 residues. The V end lost 2 bases, the J end lost 0 bases, and 17 bases lay between the germline ends.

The CDR3 DNA reads TGCGCCAGCAGCTTCTCCGGGGAGCTGTTTTTT. Protein sequence: CASSFSGELFF. This chain connects TRBV5-1 to TRBJ2-2; D gene unclear. The CDR3 contains 11 residues. The germline V gene encodes CDR1 SGHRS and CDR2 YFSETQ. The V and J ends lost 2 bases and 6 bases respectively, with 2 bases between them.

The chain employs TRBV27 and TRBJ2-3; 7 positions match TRBD2. Germline V gene lookup returns CDR1 MNHEY and CDR2 SMNVEV (reference sequence). Trimming cost V 6 bases and J 7 bases; bases outside gene matches: 7. This CDR3 comprises 13 residues. Here the CDR3 reads CASSLAESYTQYF. Here the CDR3 DNA reads TGTGCCAGCAGCCTAGCGGAATCTTATACGCAGTATTTT.

V and J are TRBV5-8 and TRBJ2-3; D gene ambiguous. The germline V gene encodes CDR1 SGHTS and CDR2 YDEGEE. V shed 4 bases and J shed 1 base, with 10 bases lying between them. This CDR3 has 14 amino acids. The CDR3, as DNA: TGTGCCAGCAGCCCCCTCGGTGGCACAGATACGCAGTATTTT. It codes for CASSPLGGTDTQYF.

The V and J genes are TRBV5-1 and TRBJ2-3; 11 positions agree with TRBD2. The trim removed 4 bases at V and 6 bases at J, leaving 10 bases unmatched. This CDR3 region has 16 residues. The germline V gene has CDR1 SGHRS and CDR2 YFSETQ. This CDR3 reads CASSVPTSGSRDTQYF. CDR3 nucleotides: TGCGCCAGCAGCGTGCCCACTAGCGGGAGCCGCGATACGCAGTATTTT.

This chain uses TRBV27 with TRBJ1-2, with TRBD1 matching over 9 bases. Germline V gene data show CDR1 as MNHEY and CDR2 as SMNVEV (reference sequence). The CDR3 runs to 14 residues. V lost 6 bases and J lost 3; bases outside the gene matches: 5. Here the CDR3 reads CASSGQGTHYGYTF. The CDR3 nucleotides read TGTGCCAGCAGCGGACAGGGGACGCACTATGGCTACACCTTC.